The 21 T cell receptor beta chains reported below all come from one sample, sequenced in a study of cytomegalovirus exposure and HLA in healthy donors. The PCR ran on 60 Vbeta and 13 Jbeta primers. Libraries were prepared by immunoSEQ multiplex PCR; TCRdb keeps only in-frame clonotypes and omits some of them. The repertoire has about 120,000 clones, 75% to 85% of them found once; the top ten carry 8% to 9%. Sequenced sample: PBMCs. The receptors here all came from a female donor in good health and CMV-seropositive.

The chain links TRBV9 to TRBJ1-1; no definite D call. The CDR3 covers 13 residues. CDR1 and CDR2 from the germline V gene are SGDLS and YYNGEE. The ends were cut back, 4 bases at V and 5 bases at J, with 12 bases in the middle. Here the CDR3 reads CASSHGRKTEAFF. CDR3 nucleotides: TGTGCCAGCAGCCACGGGAGGAAGACTGAAGCTTTCTTT. Filled out from reference TRBV9 and TRBJ1-1, the complete variable domain reads DSGVTQTPKHLITATGQRVTLRCSPRSGDLSVYWYQQSLDQGLQFLIQYYNGEERAKGNILERFSAQQFPDLHSELNLSSLELGDSALYFCASSHGRKTEAFFGQGTRLTVV.

The CDR3 nucleotides read TGTGCCAGCACAATATATAGCGGGGGGGCGAGTGAGCAGTACTTC. Amino acids: CASTIYSGGASEQYF. The genes are TRBV7-6 and TRBJ2-7; TRBD2 matches at 11 bases. Per the germline V gene, CDR1 is SGHVS and CDR2 is FNYEAQ. The CDR3 has 15 residues. J gave up 7 bases and V 7 bases, and 12 bases lay outside the gene matches.

The V gene is TRBV5-5, the J gene TRBJ1-2, with 8 bases identical to TRBD1. This CDR3 contains 15 residues. Germline lookup yields CDR1 SGHKS and CDR2 YYEKEE (reference sequence). J was trimmed by 7 bases and V by 1 base; bases with no gene match: 9. For the CDR3, the DNA is TGTGCCAGCAGCTTGTCAGGGGGCGAAGTAAGTGGCTACACCTTC. Residues: CASSLSGGEVSGYTF.

The rearrangement uses TRBV4-3 and TRBJ2-1; 9 bases fit TRBD2. The length of the CDR3 is 15 residues. Per the germline V gene, CDR1 is LGHNA and CDR2 is YSLEER. The J segment lost 2 bases and the V segment lost 4 bases, leaving 3 bases of the junction unmatched. CDR3 sequence: CASSPRGGAYNEQFF. The CDR3, as DNA: TGCGCCAGCAGCCCGCGGGGGGGGGCCTACAATGAGCAGTTCTTC.

V usage is TRBV9 and J usage is TRBJ2-3; 11 bases fit TRBD2. Trimming cost V 0 bases and J 4 bases; bases outside gene matches: 4. Germline V gene sequence: CDR1 SGDLS, CDR2 YYNGEE. The CDR3 has 16 amino acids. The DNA for the CDR3 is TGTGCCAGCAGCGTAGAGGTAGCGGGGGGGCCAGATACGCAGTATTTT. Encoded protein: CASSVEVAGGPDTQYF.

This clone was seen a single time. The chain uses TRBV27 and TRBJ1-1; the match to TRBD1 covers 10 bases. J lost 4 bases, V lost 4 bases, and 0 bases had no gene match. Germline V gene lookup returns CDR1 MNHEY and CDR2 SMNVEV (reference sequence). CDR3 length: 13 amino acids. The CDR3 sequence: CASSWTGGTEAFF. In nucleotides, the CDR3 is TGTGCCAGCAGTTGGACAGGGGGCACTGAAGCTTTCTTT.

The chain links TRBV9 to TRBJ1-6; D is perhaps TRBD1 (5 bases). Germline V gene sequence: CDR1 SGDLS, CDR2 YYNGEE. Trimming shortened V by 8 bases and J by 2 bases, and 11 bases separated the two germline ends. The length of the CDR3 is 14 residues. The CDR3 sequence: CASQTGAYNSPLHF. CDR3 nucleotide sequence: TGTGCCAGTCAGACGGGGGCCTATAATTCACCCCTCCACTTT. The full variable domain, rest sourced from reference TRBV9 and TRBJ1-6, is DSGVTQTPKHLITATGQRVTLRCSPRSGDLSVYWYQQSLDQGLQFLIQYYNGEERAKGNILERFSAQQFPDLHSELNLSSLELGDSALYFCASQTGAYNSPLHFGNGTRLTVT.

The chain has TRBV29-1 and TRBJ2-3; tentative D call: TRBD1 (6 bases). This CDR3 is built from 15 residues. V lost 2 bases to trimming and J lost 4 bases, with 16 bases between them. The V gene's germline CDR1 is SQVTM and CDR2 ANQGSEA. CDR3 region: CSVESTGGAADTQYF. The DNA of the CDR3 is TGCAGCGTTGAATCGACAGGTGGGGCCGCAGATACGCAGTATTTT.

The J gene is TRBJ2-1, the V gene TRBV30, with 9 positions matching TRBD2. V lost 0 bases and J lost 9; bases outside the gene matches: 6. Germline assignment: CDR1 GTSNPN and CDR2 SVGIG (reference sequence). The CDR3 loop spans 14 amino acids. CDR3 region: CAWSVLSGGIEQFF. In DNA form, the CDR3 reads TGTGCCTGGAGTGTACTAAGCGGGGGGATTGAGCAGTTCTTC.

The rearrangement uses TRBV9 and TRBJ2-7; weak D call: TRBD2 (5 bases). Trimming removed 0 bases from V and 2 bases from J, with 12 bases in between. Per the germline V gene, CDR1 is SGDLS and CDR2 is YYNGEE. This CDR3 spans 15 amino acids. CDR3 DNA sequence: TGTGCCAGCAGCGTAGAGTGGGGAGACGCCTACGAGCAGTACTTC. This encodes CASSVEWGDAYEQYF.

The V and J genes are TRBV27 and TRBJ1-5, with 8 nucleotides matching TRBD1. CDR1 is MNHEY, CDR2 SMNVEV, per germline (reference sequence). This CDR3 comprises 18 residues. Losses at the gene ends were 2 bases for V and 6 bases for J; bases not matched to a gene: 15. The CDR3 sequence is CASSLSPQGTGSSQPQHF. The CDR3 bases are TGTGCCAGCAGTTTAAGCCCCCAGGGGACAGGTTCTAGTCAGCCCCAGCATTTT.

This sequence joins TRBV5-1 and TRBJ2-5; D gene unclear. Deletions cut 5 bases from V and 0 bases from J, with 5 bases between. CDR1 is SGHRS and CDR2 is YFSETQ in the germline V gene. The CDR3 loop spans 12 amino acids. CDR3 residues: CASREYQETQYF. The CDR3 bases are TGCGCCAGCAGGGAGTACCAAGAGACCCAGTACTTC.

This sequence joins TRBV30 and TRBJ1-5; a possible D gene is TRBD1 (5 bases). Trimming cost V 3 bases and J 6 bases, with 18 bases left between them. The CDR3 consists of 15 residues. Per the germline V gene, CDR1 is GTSNPN and CDR2 is SVGIG (reference sequence). CDR3 sequence: CAWSQGGISSQPQHF. In nucleotides, the CDR3 is TGTGCCTGGAGCCAGGGAGGGATATCAAGTCAGCCCCAGCATTTT.

The J gene is TRBJ1-2, the V gene TRBV28; a possible D gene is TRBD1 (5 bases). This CDR3 contains 14 residues. Germline V gene sequence: CDR1 MDHEN, CDR2 SYDVKM. Deletions cut 1 base from V and 4 bases from J, with 10 bases between. CDR3 in amino acids: CASSLSPGIYGYTF. The CDR3 bases are TGTGCCAGCAGTTTATCCCCAGGGATCTATGGCTACACCTTC.

The CDR3 protein is CASRGQANTEAFF. The CDR3 DNA follows: TGTGCCAGTAGGGGACAGGCGAACACTGAAGCTTTCTTT. This chain connects TRBV19 to TRBJ1-1; 8 bases agree with TRBD1. V dropped 6 bases and J dropped 1; count of bases not matched to a gene: 1. The germline V gene encodes CDR1 LNHDA and CDR2 SQIVND (reference sequence). This CDR3 is built from 13 residues.

This clone was observed once. The V gene is TRBV28, the J gene TRBJ1-1; D gene ambiguous. Trimming cost V 7 bases and J 11 bases, with 14 bases left between them. The germline V gene encodes CDR1 MDHEN and CDR2 SYDVKM. The CDR3 contains 11 residues. The chain's CDR3 is CASTPGGRAFF. CDR3 sequence (DNA): TGTGCCAGCACCCCGGGAGGACGGGCTTTCTTT.

The chain's CDR3 is CASSLDFGLAGLGNNEQFF. The DNA for the CDR3 is TGTGCCAGCAGCTTAGATTTCGGACTAGCGGGGTTAGGGAACAATGAGCAGTTCTTC. V usage is TRBV11-2 and J usage is TRBJ2-1; the match to TRBD2 covers 12 bases. V was pared by 0 bases and J by 5 bases, with 11 bases of the junction left unmatched. Germline V gene sequence: CDR1 SGHAT, CDR2 FQNNGV. The CDR3 totals 19 residues.

The rearrangement joins TRBV7-6 to TRBJ1-1; no reliable D call. Germline assignment: CDR1 SGHVS and CDR2 FNYEAQ. The V and J ends lost 2 bases and 1 base respectively, with 5 bases between them. This CDR3 has 13 residues. The CDR3 sequence is CASSLFKNTEAFF. DNA of the CDR3: TGTGCCAGCAGCTTATTCAAGAACACTGAAGCTTTCTTT.

The J gene is TRBJ1-5, the V gene TRBV7-2; no clear D gene. The V end was cut by 4 bases, the J end by 10 bases, with 14 bases between. The CDR3 consists of 13 residues. CDR1 and CDR2 (germline): SGHTA, FQGNSA. Here the CDR3 reads CASSWSGSEPQHF. The CDR3 nucleotides are TGTGCCAGCAGCTGGAGCGGGTCTGAACCCCAGCATTTT.

The genes are TRBV7-2 and TRBJ2-7; no reliable D call. Trimming removed 0 bases at V and 0 bases at J, with 9 bases between. Germline CDR1 and CDR2: SGHTA and FQGNSA. The CDR3 covers 15 residues. The CDR3 spells CASSLASPTSYEQYF. The CDR3, as DNA: TGTGCCAGCAGCTTAGCTTCGCCTACCTCCTACGAGCAGTACTTC.

This chain links TRBV10-1 with TRBJ1-2; a possible D gene is TRBD1 (6 bases). The ends were cut back, 7 bases at V and 13 bases at J, with 28 bases in the middle. Germline assignment: CDR1 WNHNN and CDR2 SYGVQD (reference sequence). This CDR3 has 15 residues. The CDR3 spells CASIHRVSRVDGSTF. The CDR3, as DNA: TGCGCCAGCATCCACAGGGTTTCACGAGTTGATGGGAGCACCTTC.